This T cell receptor beta chain was identified during a study of monozygotic twins with inflammatory bowel disease. Study results and limitations: Compared with healthy co-twins, IBD patients showed reduced TCRbeta repertoire diversity by inverse Simpson. Subtypes among T cells remained indistinguishable. Reduced clonotype sharing with other individuals was observed in IBD patients relative to healthy twins, especially with disease activity. No repertoire similarity difference was seen between concordant and discordant twins; power was possibly limited.

A word on this clonotype: Its specificity is unknown.

Germline V gene lookup returns CDR1 ENHRY and CDR2 SYGVKD. The CDR3 sequence is 11 residues long. TCRdb re-called the 5' RACE reads; one entry per CDR3 protein, DNA not given. The specimen's table records 200,000 to 250,000 distinct CDR3 sequences. Sequenced input: blood. This sequence originates from a human donor with ulcerative colitis or Crohn's disease, or a healthy co-twin of an affected twin (not recorded which). The chain carries TRBV10-3 and TRBJ1-1. CDR3 sequence: CAIRDSTEAFF.